The 2 T cell receptor beta chains listed next were all sequenced from one sample in a study of B cell selection in AIRE deficiency. Using immunoSEQ multiplex PCR, the repertoire was profiled, and TCRdb retains in-frame clones only, with some absent. Found here are 20,000 to 25,000 clones, 80% to 95% of them singletons; the top ten hold roughly 1.4%. Regulatory T cells were sorted as CD4+CD25hiCD127low/negative cells. Sample: CD4+CD25+ Tregs sorted from PBMCs. The receptors come from a human donor in good health.

The genes are TRBV5-5 and TRBJ2-5, with 15 bases aligning to TRBD2. V lost 3 bases and J lost 4; bases outside the gene matches: 1. The CDR3 totals 15 residues. Germline CDR1 and CDR2: SGHKS and YYEKEE (reference sequence). CDR3 nucleotides: TGTGCCAGCAGCTGGACTAGCGGGAGGGGAGAGACCCAGTACTTC. Translation gives CASSWTSGRGETQYF.

V usage is TRBV6-5 and J usage is TRBJ1-4, with D uncertain. Germline V gene data show CDR1 as MNHEY and CDR2 as SVGAGI. This CDR3 is 13 amino acids long. Between the trimmed V and J ends, which lost 0 bases and 3 bases, there was a span of 2 bases. In DNA, the CDR3 is TGTGCCAGCAGTTACTCGCCTAATGAAAAACTGTTTTTT. Amino acid sequence: CASSYSPNEKLFF.